This TCR beta chain was profiled in a study of T cell responses to AZD1222 COVID-19 vaccine. Trimming left V 1 base short and J 4 bases short, with 14 bases between. The CDR3 contains 16 residues. CDR1 PRHDT and CDR2 FYEKMQ come from the germline V gene (reference sequence). This table comes from immunoSEQ multiplex PCR, and its TCRdb copy is limited to in-frame clones, with some not included. The sample lists about 86,000 clones; about 86% were seen once. The sequence came from an adult in good health. The sequences come from peripheral blood, collected on day 0 of MenACWY control vaccination. This chain uses TRBV13 with TRBJ2-1; perhaps D is TRBD1 or TRBD2 (5 bases each). This CDR3 reads CASSLDPGGSYNEQFF. CDR3 nucleotides: TGTGCCAGCAGCTTAGATCCTGGGGGATCTTACAATGAGCAGTTCTTC.